The 25 T cell receptor beta chains listed next were all sequenced from one sample in a study of vaccination and CD4 T cells after COVID-19 (dated by TCRdb to 2022 to 2024). These receptors lack a known antigen. Receptor amplification or capture employed PCR. The sequencer was an Illumina iSeq 100. At the Johns Hopkins FTIC core, DNA from the cultured CD4+ T cells underwent TCR sequencing with the Oncomine TCR Beta short-read assay. Through fastp at Q25 and MiXCR, TCRdb rebuilt clones from the public reads, retaining in-frame beta chains. Rows are combined by CDR3 protein, so each entry shows the most common genes and DNA. The sample table lists under 20,000 distinct CDR3 sequences, approximately 49% of them with a count of one. Under 8.5% of the sample is held by the ten biggest clonotypes. The sample's treatment or condition label, decoded: approximately 11-day PBMC culture with coronavirus spike peptide pools or control peptides (ViraFEST assay).

The sample in question was CD4+ T cells from blood, cultured in vitro, obtained before SARS-CoV-2 vaccination. These receptors were obtained from a human donor who had recovered from COVID-19.

The CDR3 DNA reads as TGTGCCAGCAGCCAACCTAAGGGACTAGCGGGATCGGATACGCAGTATTTT. Amino acid sequence: CASSQPKGLAGSDTQYF. This chain joins TRBV14 and TRBJ2-3, with 13 bases identical to TRBD2. This CDR3 comprises 17 residues. V lost 2 bases and J lost 6; bases outside the gene matches: 8. Germline assignment: CDR1 SGHDN and CDR2 FVKESK.

The rearrangement joins TRBV7-9 to TRBJ2-2, with 11 bases aligning to TRBD2. After removal of 4 bases from V and 0 bases from J, the junction contained 7 bases not matched to a gene. The CDR3 sequence is 18 residues long. The germline V gene encodes CDR1 SEHNR and CDR2 FQNEAQ (reference sequence). In nucleotides, the CDR3 is TGTGCCAGCAGCTACCGACTAGCGGGATTAGCGAACACCGGGGAGCTGTTTTTT. It yields the protein CASSYRLAGLANTGELFF.

The chain joins TRBV6-2 or TRBV6-3 to TRBJ2-7; TRBD2 matches at 9 bases. With V trimmed by 0 bases and J by 2 bases, 8 bases remained unmatched. The CDR3 covers 17 residues. Germline CDR1 reads MNHEY; CDR2 reads SVGEGT. CDR3 sequence (DNA): TGTGCCAGCAGTTACTCGTACAGCGGGAGGACGACCTACGAGCAGTACTTC. Its protein is CASSYSYSGRTTYEQYF.

The chain carries TRBV28 and TRBJ1-5, with 7 nucleotides matching TRBD1. V lost 1 base and J lost 2; bases outside the gene matches: 17. CDR3 length equals 20 residues. CDR1 and CDR2 (germline): MDHEN, SYDVKM. The CDR3 bases are TGTGCCAGCAGTTTATTCCAGGGGGTATCAGGTGGGTCGGGCAATCAGCCCCAGCATTTT. Its protein is CASSLFQGVSGGSGNQPQHF.

This chain links TRBV28 with TRBJ1-1; TRBD1 matches 9 bases. The CDR3 has 15 amino acids. The V gene end was trimmed by 5 bases and the J gene end by 6 bases; junction bases not matched to a gene: 10. CDR1 MDHEN and CDR2 SYDVKM come from the germline V gene. The CDR3 DNA follows: TGTGCCAGCAGTCTGGCCGGGACAGGGTTACCTGAAGCTTTCTTT. Its protein product is CASSLAGTGLPEAFF.

This clonotype was recorded a few times. V and J are TRBV20-1 and TRBJ2-2; D is unclear. The germline gives CDR1 DFQATT, CDR2 SNEGSKA (reference sequence). V shed 4 bases and J shed 3 bases, with 6 bases lying between them. The CDR3 consists of 12 residues. CDR3 DNA sequence: TGCAGTGCTACCGAGGACACCGGGGAGCTGTTTTTT. Its translation is CSATEDTGELFF.

V gene TRBV20-1 combines with J gene TRBJ2-5; 13 positions match TRBD2. The germline gives CDR1 DFQATT, CDR2 SNEGSKA (reference sequence). V dropped 6 bases and J dropped 3; count of bases not matched to a gene: 10. The CDR3 runs to 16 residues. The DNA for the CDR3 is TGCAGTGCCCCGAGGACTAGCGGGAGTTTGAAAGAGACCCAGTACTTC. Amino acid sequence: CSAPRTSGSLKETQYF.

This clonotype was observed a handful of times. The V and J genes are TRBV19 and TRBJ1-5; no firm D call. CDR3 length equals 13 residues. Germline CDR1 and CDR2: LNHDA and SQIVND (reference sequence). V lost 5 bases and J lost 9, with 14 bases in between. In DNA form, the CDR3 reads TGTGCCAGTAGTCTTCTAATCGCCCGGCCCCAGCATTTT. Its translation: CASSLLIARPQHF.

The rearrangement joins TRBV21-1 to TRBJ2-7. TRBV21-1 corresponds to a pseudogene. The CDR3 has 11 residues. In DNA, the CDR3 is TGTGCCAGCAGCAAAGGGTACGAGCAGTACTTC. Its protein product is CASSKGYEQYF.

This chain links TRBV6-1 with TRBJ1-6; 8 bases fit TRBD1. The CDR3 length is 16 residues. V was pared by 6 bases and J by 3 bases, with 7 bases of the junction left unmatched. The germline V gene encodes CDR1 MNHNS and CDR2 SASEGT. CDR3 residues: CASRPRGQFYNSPLHF. The CDR3 DNA follows: TGTGCCAGCAGGCCCAGGGGGCAGTTCTATAATTCACCCCTCCACTTT.

This chain connects TRBV7-3 to TRBJ2-7; a possible D gene is TRBD2 (6 bases). The CDR3 contains 15 residues. The germline CDR1 and CDR2 sequences are SGHTA and FQGTGA. Trimming removed 5 bases from V and 3 bases from J, with 17 bases in between. CDR3 protein: CASSKGGPESYEQYF. As DNA, the CDR3 is TGTGCCAGCAGCAAGGGAGGTCCAGAGAGCTACGAGCAGTACTTC.

This sequence joins TRBV6-4 and TRBJ1-1, with D tentatively TRBD1 (5 bases). V was cut by 0 bases and J by 11 bases, with 19 bases left in between. Germline CDR1 reads MRHNA; CDR2 reads SNTAGT. The CDR3 is 15 amino acids. The CDR3 region is CASSDSTDSPLRAFF. CDR3 DNA sequence: TGTGCCAGCAGTGACTCCACCGACAGCCCACTTCGGGCTTTCTTT.

The genes are TRBV5-1 and TRBJ1-1, with D possibly matching TRBD1 (6 bases). CDR1 and CDR2 from the germline V gene are SGHRS and YFSETQ. This CDR3 region has 14 residues. Trimming pared 0 bases from V and 4 bases from J, leaving 10 bases between. The CDR3 sequence is CASSLDRVSTEAFF. DNA of the CDR3: TGCGCCAGCAGCTTGGACAGGGTTAGCACTGAAGCTTTCTTT.

This clonotype has more than one count but fewer than ten. V is TRBV20-1 and J is TRBJ2-4, with a possible D match to TRBD2 (5 bases). Trimming took 2 bases from V and 1 from J, leaving 6 bases between them. This CDR3 has 13 residues. Germline lookup yields CDR1 DFQATT and CDR2 SNEGSKA (reference sequence). CDR3: CSARWEAKNIQYF. CDR3 bases: TGCAGTGCTAGATGGGAGGCCAAAAACATTCAGTACTTC.

The chain carries TRBV3-1 and TRBJ2-7; tentatively, D is TRBD2 (6 bases). This CDR3 has 14 amino acids. Germline-derived CDR1 and CDR2 are LGHDT and YNNKEL (reference sequence). The ends were cut back, 4 bases at V and 1 base at J, with 11 bases in the middle. This CDR3 is CASSPGTLSYEQYF. The CDR3 coding sequence is TGTGCCAGCAGCCCTGGGACTCTATCCTACGAGCAGTACTTC.

V and J are TRBV6-2 or TRBV6-3 and TRBJ1-5; the D is unclear. This CDR3 spans 13 amino acids. Germline lookup yields CDR1 MNHEY and CDR2 SVGEGT. Trimming shortened V by 6 bases and J by 3 bases, and 9 bases separated the two germline ends. The CDR3: CASRSPPNQPQHF. DNA of the CDR3: TGTGCCAGCAGATCACCCCCCAATCAGCCCCAGCATTTT.

This clonotype was picked up a small number of times. The chain combines TRBV6-2 or TRBV6-3 with TRBJ2-6; D is uncertain. Germline-derived CDR1 and CDR2 are MNHEY and SVGEGT. Deletions cut 5 bases from V and 0 bases from J, with 5 bases between. The CDR3 runs to 14 residues. The CDR3 sequence is CASSGDSGANVLTF. CDR3 coding DNA: TGTGCCAGCAGTGGGGACTCTGGGGCCAACGTCCTGACTTTC.

This clonotype has just one count. This sequence joins TRBV30 and TRBJ2-3; 8 bases are a match to TRBD2. The V and J ends lost 4 bases and 9 bases, in that order; junction bases with no gene match: 24. The germline gives CDR1 GTSNPN, CDR2 SVGIG (reference sequence). The CDR3 consists of 18 residues. Here the CDR3 reads CAWTIPPPGAGGGRTQYF. The CDR3 DNA is TGTGCCTGGACTATCCCCCCCCCGGGCGCGGGAGGTGGGCGAACGCAGTATTTT.

This chain connects TRBV2 to TRBJ2-1; tentative D call: TRBD2 (7 bases). Germline values: CDR1 SNHLY, CDR2 FYNNEI. This CDR3 is built from 14 residues. V was cut by 5 bases and J by 0 bases, with 8 bases left in between. DNA of the CDR3: TGTGCCAGCAGTAGGGGGGGCTCCTACAATGAGCAGTTCTTC. It encodes CASSRGGSYNEQFF. Using reference TRBV2 and TRBJ2-1 for the parts outside the CDR3, the full variable domain is EPEVTQTPSHQVTQMGQEVILRCVPISNHLYFYWYRQILGQKVEFLVSFYNNEISEKSEIFDDQFSVERPDGSNFTLKIRSTKLEDSAMYFCASSRGGSYNEQFFGPGTRLTVL.

The chain is built from TRBV18 and TRBJ2-1, with 13 positions matching TRBD2. Germline assignment: CDR1 KGHSH and CDR2 LQKENI. The CDR3 covers 13 residues. V shed 8 bases, J shed 9 bases, and the junction held 4 bases outside the gene matches. Written as DNA, the CDR3 is TGTGCCAGCCGACTAGCGGGAGGTGGTGAGCAGTTCTTC. It encodes CASRLAGGGEQFF.

The chain links TRBV7-9 to TRBJ2-1, with 11 bases identical to TRBD2. Germline V gene data show CDR1 as SEHNR and CDR2 as FQNEAQ (reference sequence). The CDR3 is made up of 17 amino acids. Losses at the gene ends were 1 base for V and 5 bases for J; bases not matched to a gene: 7. The DNA for the CDR3 is TGTGCCAGCAGCTTAGGGGGTAGCGGGAGGGGAAACAATGAGCAGTTCTTC. Protein product: CASSLGGSGRGNNEQFF.

The chain combines TRBV7-6 with TRBJ1-2, with TRBD1 matching over 8 bases. V lost 1 base and J lost 8; bases outside the gene matches: 12. Germline-derived CDR1 and CDR2 are SGHVS and FNYEAQ. The CDR3 has 16 residues. The CDR3 nucleotides are TGTGCCAGCAGCTTAGGAACCCCAGGACAGGGAAAGGGCTACACCTTC. Translated: CASSLGTPGQGKGYTF.

The J gene is TRBJ2-3, the V gene TRBV30; the D is unclear. The CDR3 has 13 residues. Germline CDR1 is GTSNPN and CDR2 is SVGIG (reference sequence). V lost 1 base and J 5 bases, leaving 10 bases between the germline ends. The CDR3 DNA reads as TGTGCCTGGAGTGACCGACTCGGAGATACGCAGTATTTT. Translated: CAWSDRLGDTQYF.

The chain uses TRBV2 and TRBJ2-5; D may match TRBD1 or TRBD2 (5 bases each). The CDR3 consists of 15 residues. From germline, CDR1 is SNHLY and CDR2 FYNNEI. The V end was cut by 3 bases, the J end by 9 bases, with 20 bases between. The CDR3 DNA follows: TGTGCCAGCAGTGATGCGGTAGCAGGGATGGAGGCCCAGTACTTC. As protein: CASSDAVAGMEAQYF.

V is TRBV2 and J is TRBJ1-5; D perhaps matches TRBD1 (5 bases). Trimming cost V 3 bases and J 3 bases, with 12 bases left between them. Germline CDR1 and CDR2: SNHLY and FYNNEI. The CDR3 has 15 residues. The CDR3 sequence is CASSESGRDNQPQHF. Written as DNA, the CDR3 is TGTGCCAGCAGTGAGTCGGGACGAGACAATCAGCCCCAGCATTTT.